This passage covers 21 T cell receptor beta chains from one sample sequenced in a study of immune evolution from preneoplasia to lung adenocarcinoma. Assay used: immunoSEQ multiplex PCR; TCRdb lists only in-frame clones, some missing. The sample shows 2,100 or so clones, around 80% of them seen only once. Specimen: FFPE normal lung tissue adjacent to the tumor. These receptors all come from a person aged 55 to 75 with lung adenocarcinoma.

This clone appeared a single time. V and J are TRBV18 and TRBJ1-5, with TRBD1 matching 8 bases. The end of the DNA is better explained by TRBJ2-3, so the J call may be wrong. The germline V gene has CDR1 KGHSH and CDR2 LQKENI. This CDR3 is built from 16 residues. The CDR3 loop is CASSLGRGQGNQPQYF. DNA for the CDR3: TGTGCCAGCTCACTAGGCAGAGGACAGGGCAATCAGCCCCAGTATTTT.

This clone was counted once. The rearrangement links TRBV30 to TRBJ2-1; 12 bases match TRBD2. The V gene end was trimmed by 7 bases and the J gene end by 2 bases; junction bases not matched to a gene: 6. This CDR3 has 15 amino acids. Per germline, CDR1 GTSNPN and CDR2 SVGIG (reference sequence). The CDR3, as DNA: TGTGCCTTGAGGGGACTAGCGGGCCCCTACAATGAGCAGTTCTTC. It specifies CALRGLAGPYNEQFF. Using reference TRBV30 and TRBJ2-1 for the parts outside the CDR3, the full variable domain is SQTIHQWPATLVQPVGSPLSLECTVEGTSNPNLYWYRQAAGRGLQLLFYSVGIGQISSEVPQNLSASRPQDRQFILSSKKLLLSDSGFYLCALRGLAGPYNEQFFGPGTRLTVL.

V usage is TRBV28 and J usage is TRBJ2-7; 8 bases are shared with TRBD1. CDR1 is MDHEN and CDR2 is SYDVKM in the germline V gene. The CDR3 consists of 14 residues. The V segment lost 6 bases and the J segment 3 bases; nucleotides outside the gene matches: 7. The CDR3 here is CASSPPGQVYEQYF. The CDR3 nucleotides read TGTGCCAGCAGCCCACCGGGACAGGTCTACGAGCAGTACTTC.

The V call is TRBV7-3, the J call TRBJ2-4; TRBD1 is a possible D gene (6 bases). V lost 7 bases and J 5 bases, leaving 15 bases between the germline ends. This CDR3 is 14 amino acids long. Germline V gene lookup returns CDR1 SGHTA and CDR2 FQGTGA. As DNA, the CDR3 is TGTGCCAGCACGAAAACAGGGTTGGAAAACATTCAGTACTTC. It codes for CASTKTGLENIQYF.

V usage is TRBV16 and J usage is TRBJ1-4; TRBD1 might be the D (5 bases). V was cut by 3 bases and J by 0 bases, with 11 bases left in between. There are 16 residues in the CDR3. The germline V gene has CDR1 KGHSY and CDR2 FQNENV. This chain's CDR3 is CASSQTEVATNEKLFF. CDR3 nucleotides: TGTGCCAGCAGCCAGACAGAAGTTGCAACTAATGAAAAACTGTTTTTT. Variable domain in full (rest from reference TRBV16 and TRBJ1-4): GEEVAQTPKHLVRGEGQKAKLYCAPIKGHSYVFWYQQVLKNEFKFLISFQNENVFDETGMPKERFSAKCLPNSPCSLEIQATKLEDSAVYFCASSQTEVATNEKLFFGSGTQLSVL.

This clone was counted between two and nine times. V is TRBV7-9 and J is TRBJ1-1; TRBD1 agrees at 9 bases. This CDR3 spans 16 amino acids. Germline CDR1 SEHNR, CDR2 FQNEAQ (reference sequence). With V trimmed by 0 bases and J by 11 bases, 13 bases remained unmatched. The CDR3, as DNA: TGTGCCAGCAGCTTAGCCCAGACAGGGGGAACATCGTCCGCTTTCTTT. Translating gives CASSLAQTGGTSSAFF.

The chain is built from TRBV2 and TRBJ2-1, with D possibly matching TRBD1 (5 bases). CDR3 length: 13 residues. Germline assignment: CDR1 SNHLY and CDR2 FYNNEI. With 1 base removed from V and 12 bases from J, the gap between germline ends came to 13 bases. The CDR3, as DNA: TGTGCCAGCAGTGAAGGGGGTCAGGGATGGCAGTTCTTC. The encoded protein is CASSEGGQGWQFF.

The chain is built from TRBV7-9 and TRBJ2-1, with D uncertain. Trimming removed 5 bases from V and 5 bases from J, with 19 bases in between. Germline V gene sequence: CDR1 SEHNR, CDR2 FQNEAQ (reference sequence). The CDR3 loop spans 16 amino acids. The CDR3 DNA sequence: TGTGCCAGCAGCGGGCCGTTGGGCCGACTGGACAATGAGCAGTTCTTC. Protein product: CASSGPLGRLDNEQFF.

The chain uses TRBV5-1 and TRBJ2-2, with a weak D call TRBD1 (6 bases). The CDR3 is made up of 16 amino acids. The germline CDR1 and CDR2 sequences are SGHRS and YFSETQ. V shed 0 bases and J shed 0 bases, with 9 bases lying between them. CDR3 in DNA: TGCGCCAGCAGCTTGGTGAGGACAGCGAACACCGGGGAGCTGTTTTTT. This gives the protein CASSLVRTANTGELFF.

This clone was seen a few times. The chain is built from TRBV5-1 and TRBJ2-1; TRBD2 matches 13 bases. Germline CDR1 reads SGHRS; CDR2 reads YFSETQ. This CDR3 region has 15 residues. The ends lost 4 bases at V and 5 bases at J; junction bases unmatched: 3. CDR3 in DNA: TGCGCCAGCAGCACCGGGACTAGCGGGAACAATGAGCAGTTCTTC. Translation gives CASSTGTSGNNEQFF.

The chain links TRBV7-9 to TRBJ2-7, with TRBD1 matching over 8 bases. Trimming at V came to 5 bases and at J to 6 bases, leaving 3 bases not matched to a gene. This CDR3 comprises 12 residues. CDR1 and CDR2 (germline): SEHNR, FQNEAQ (reference sequence). The CDR3 protein is CASSVDRGEQYF. The CDR3 nucleotides are TGTGCCAGCAGCGTCGACAGGGGCGAGCAGTACTTC.

The chain links TRBV6-5 to TRBJ1-2; D gene ambiguous. V gave up 2 bases and J gave up 1 base, with 11 bases separating them. CDR1 is MNHEY, CDR2 SVGAGI, per germline. This CDR3 is 15 amino acids long. The DNA of the CDR3 is TGTGCCAGCAGTTACCAAAGTCGCAGTAACTATGGCTACACCTTC. Translation gives CASSYQSRSNYGYTF.

The count of this clone is one. The rearrangement joins TRBV30 to TRBJ2-7; D is undetermined. Trimming stripped 5 bases from V and 2 bases from J, with 13 bases between. Germline values: CDR1 GTSNPN, CDR2 SVGIG (reference sequence). The CDR3 is 13 residues long. CDR3 amino acids: CAWHDGRAYEQYF. As DNA, the CDR3 is TGTGCCTGGCATGACGGACGAGCCTACGAGCAGTACTTC.

V usage is TRBV4-3 and J usage is TRBJ1-4; 9 positions match TRBD1. Germline V lookup: CDR1 LGHNA, CDR2 YSLEER. The CDR3 runs to 15 residues. Germline trimming cut 0 bases from V and 8 bases from J; bases unmatched to any gene: 4. CDR3 DNA: TGCGCCAGCAGCCAAGAGGGACAGGGAGGAGAAAAACTGTTTTTT. Its translation is CASSQEGQGGEKLFF.

The V call is TRBV7-2, the J call TRBJ2-7; TRBD1 is a possible D gene (6 bases). Germline V gene data show CDR1 as SGHTA and CDR2 as FQGNSA. The V gene lost 2 bases and the J gene lost 4 bases, with 15 bases spanning the gap. The CDR3 length is 15 residues. The CDR3 bases are TGTGCCAGCAGCTTATCAGGGGACGACTTATACGAGCAGTACTTC. It encodes CASSLSGDDLYEQYF. Looking up the rest from reference TRBV7-2 and TRBJ2-7 gives the full variable domain: GAGVSQSPSNKVTEKGKDVELRCDPISGHTALYWYRQSLGQGLEFLIYFQGNSAPDKSGLPSDRFSAERTGGSVSTLTIQRTQQEDSAVYLCASSLSGDDLYEQYFGPGTRLTVT.

CDR3 residues: CASSEHRVEAFF. In nucleotides, the CDR3 is TGTGCCAGCAGCGAGCACAGGGTTGAAGCTTTCTTT. The chain is built from TRBV7-8 and TRBJ1-1; a weak D match, TRBD1 (6 bases). Per the germline V gene, CDR1 is SGHVS and CDR2 is FQNEAQ. The CDR3 has 12 amino acids. Trimming removed 5 bases at V and 7 bases at J, with 11 bases between. Supplemented by reference TRBV7-8 and TRBJ1-1, the full variable domain reads GAGVSQSPRYKVAKRGQDVALRCDPISGHVSLFWYQQALGQGPEFLTYFQNEAQLDKSGLPSDRFFAERPEGSVSTLKIQRTQQEDSAVYLCASSEHRVEAFFGQGTRLTVV.

DNA for the CDR3: TGTGCCAGCAGCACCCCACAGGGTTATGGCTACACCTTC. Protein: CASSTPQGYGYTF. The chain is built from TRBV7-9 and TRBJ1-2, with TRBD1 as a possible D gene (6 bases). Germline lookup yields CDR1 SEHNR and CDR2 FQNEAQ (reference sequence). V gave up 5 bases and J gave up 5 bases, with 12 bases separating them. The length of the CDR3 is 13 residues.

The chain uses TRBV11-2 and TRBJ1-2; D not resolved. The CDR3 extends over 15 amino acids. Trimming took off 5 bases at V and 4 bases at J, with 17 bases between the two ends. Looked up from germline, CDR1 is SGHAT and CDR2 is FQNNGV. In nucleotides, the CDR3 is TGTGCCAGCAGCGTCGTGCGTCGCCTGACCTATGGCTACACCTTC. It translates to CASSVVRRLTYGYTF.

In its sample, this clone was seen a few times. V usage is TRBV27 and J usage is TRBJ2-6; TRBD1 agrees at 7 bases. V gave up 5 bases and J gave up 0 bases; unmatched junction bases: 4. Per the germline V gene, CDR1 is MNHEY and CDR2 is SMNVEV (reference sequence). This CDR3 spans 16 amino acids. The CDR3 DNA reads as TGTGCCAGCAGTCTGACAGGGAACTCTGGGGCCAACGTCCTGACTTTC. As protein: CASSLTGNSGANVLTF.

The chain uses TRBV30 and TRBJ1-2, with D possibly matching TRBD1 (6 bases). Germline V gene sequence: CDR1 GTSNPN, CDR2 SVGIG (reference sequence). V lost 3 bases to trimming and J lost 5 bases, with 13 bases between them. The CDR3 contains 13 residues. The CDR3 loop is CAWRSTGYYGYTF. Written as DNA, the CDR3 is TGTGCCTGGAGGTCGACAGGCTATTATGGCTACACCTTC. The full variable domain, rest sourced from reference TRBV30 and TRBJ1-2, is SQTIHQWPATLVQPVGSPLSLECTVEGTSNPNLYWYRQAAGRGLQLLFYSVGIGQISSEVPQNLSASRPQDRQFILSSKKLLLSDSGFYLCAWRSTGYYGYTFGSGTRLTVV.

The V and J genes are TRBV6-4 and TRBJ2-2; D might be TRBD1 (5 bases). The CDR3 is 13 amino acids. V was clipped by 3 bases and J by 6 bases, with 8 bases between them. CDR1 is MRHNA and CDR2 is SNTAGT in the germline V gene. The CDR3 loop is CASSDQGAGELFF. The CDR3 bases are TGTGCCAGCAGTGATCAGGGTGCCGGGGAGCTGTTTTTT.